Listed below are T cell receptor beta chains from one sample, sequenced in a study of blood T cell repertoires in COVID-19. Measured with immunoSEQ multiplex PCR; TCRdb has only the in-frame clones, and not every one. This table holds 200,000 to 300,000 clones, around nine tenths found once. Material: peripheral blood. The receptors were sampled from a woman aged 60-75 years with COVID-19, enrolled during active disease. CDR3s include the opening cysteine and the closing phenylalanine or tryptophan. The order of the fields is V gene, D gene, J gene, clone size, CDR3 DNA, CDR3 protein. D genes are given only for firm matches. Size is stated for part of the rows, as once, few or many counts, or as a class when the clone is expanded.

>TRBV3-1/TRBV3-2|TRBD2|TRBJ2-1|NA
TGTGCCAGCAGCGTCACTAGCGGGAACAATGAGCAGTTCTTC
CASSVTSGNNEQFF
>TRBV5-1|NA|TRBJ2-1|once
TGCGCCAGCAGCACGCCTAGCGCAAGCTCCTACAATGAGCAGTTCTTC
CASSTPSASSYNEQFF
>TRBV21-1|NA|TRBJ2-4|NA
TGTGCCAGCAGCCGCCCGGACTACGGTCTAGCCAAAAACATTCAGTACTTC
CASSRPDYGLAKNIQYF
>TRBV6-5|TRBD2|TRBJ2-1|once
TGTGCCAGCAGTCCTCGGAGCGGGGGGTACAATGAGCAGTTCTTC
CASSPRSGGYNEQFF
>TRBV28|TRBD1|TRBJ1-2|NA
TGTGCCAGCAGCCCCGGGACAGGGGTCTATGGCTACACCTTC
CASSPGTGVYGYTF
>TRBV6-6|NA|TRBJ1-2|NA
TGTGCCAGCAGTTACTCATCAGGGGACGGCTACACCTTC
CASSYSSGDGYTF
>TRBV12-3/TRBV12-4|NA|TRBJ1-4|NA
TGTGCCAGCGCCCATCCTCCGGGTGAGGTACTGTTTTTT
CASAHPPGEVLFF
>TRBV7-8|TRBD1|TRBJ1-4|NA
TGTGCCAGCAGCGGACGGGACAGTAGAAATGAAAAACTGTTTTTT
CASSGRDSRNEKLFF
>TRBV19|TRBD1|TRBJ1-2|once
TGTGCCAGTAGTCCCCCCCAGGGGACAGGGCATGGCTACACCTTC
CASSPPQGTGHGYTF
>TRBV7-8|NA|TRBJ2-2|NA
TGTGCCAGCAGCTTACGTCGGACAGCGAACACCGGGGAGCTGTTTTTT
CASSLRRTANTGELFF
>TRBV20-1|NA|TRBJ1-2|NA
TGCAGTGCTAGTCTTGAACAGGGCCATGGCTACACCTTC
CSASLEQGHGYTF
>TRBV29-1|TRBD1|TRBJ1-1|NA
TGCAGCGTGGATTTAGACAGGGTGAACACTGAAGCTTTCTTT
CSVDLDRVNTEAFF
>TRBV27|NA|TRBJ1-3|NA
TGTGCCAGCAGTTTAGGCGGGAACTCTGGAAACACCATATATTTT
CASSLGGNSGNTIYF
>TRBV30|NA|TRBJ2-3|NA
TGTGCCTGGAGTTCGAGGGAGTTGCCAGATACGCAGTATTTT
CAWSSRELPDTQYF
>TRBV7-2|NA|TRBJ2-1|NA
TGTGCCAGCAGCCTCGTTGGTAGCGGATGGGGGAGTGGGCAGTTCTTC
CASSLVGSGWGSGQFF
>TRBV25-1|TRBD2|TRBJ2-3|once
TGTGCCAGCAGTGCCTCTGGGACTAGCGGATGGATGGATACGCAGTATTTT
CASSASGTSGWMDTQYF
>TRBV19|NA|TRBJ1-2|NA
TGTGCCAGTAGTATATTTCGGGGAGGTGACTATGGCTACACCTTC
CASSIFRGGDYGYTF
>TRBV7-9|NA|TRBJ1-6|NA
TGTGCCAGCCAACCGGGATCCAATAATTCACCCCTCCACTTT
CASQPGSNNSPLHF
>TRBV18|NA|TRBJ1-5|NA
TGTGCCAGCTCACCGGCGGAAAATAGCAATCAGCCCCAGCATTTT
CASSPAENSNQPQHF